What follows are 19 T cell receptor beta chains derived from one specimen sequenced in a study of RUNX1 and TCR beta rearrangement in T-cell leukemia. The sequenced amplicons covered TCR beta DJ as well as VDJ rearrangements. TCRdb independently ran MiXCR on the PCR reads; one entry per CDR3 protein. The table has about 200 distinct CDR3 sequences, 31% seen once. The material sequenced was blood. Receptors were obtained from a female donor with T-cell acute lymphoblastic leukemia.

This clonotype counts as large. The chain employs TRBV10-2 and TRBJ1-1; no reliable D call. Trimming left V 4 bases short and J 3 bases short, with 15 bases between. From germline, CDR1 is WSHSY and CDR2 SAAADI. This CDR3 is built from 15 residues. As DNA, the CDR3 is TGCGCCAGCAGTGCCCTTCGTGGAGTAGACACTGAAGCTTTCTTT. This sequence encodes CASSALRGVDTEAFF.

In the case of this clonotype: Germline and junction disagree at one end, which may indicate a read error. This chain uses TRBV10-2 with TRBJ2-1, with 11 bases fitting TRBD2. Germline V gives CDR1 WSHSY, CDR2 SAAADI. The CDR3 consists of 15 residues. This CDR3 reads CASSRLAGNNWEQLF. The CDR3 nucleotides are TGCGCCAGCAGTAGACTAGCGGGGAACAATTGGGAGCAGCTCTTC.

In its sample, this clonotype is medium-sized (0.01 to 0.1%). The V call is TRBV6-4, the J call TRBJ2-2; D gene uncertain. V was pared by 0 bases and J by 2 bases, with 13 bases between. This CDR3 has 17 amino acids. CDR1 is MRHNA and CDR2 is SNTAGT in the germline V gene. CDR3 sequence (DNA): TGTGCCAGCAGTGACTCGAGAGAACAGCAAAACACCGGGGAGCTGTTTTTT. It specifies CASSDSREQQNTGELFF.

This clonotype ranks as medium-sized. J is TRBJ1-1 and V is TRBV6-1; D uncertain. This CDR3 contains 16 residues. Per the germline V gene, CDR1 is MNHNS and CDR2 is SASEGT. The V end was cut by 0 bases, the J end by 5 bases, with 16 bases between. The CDR3 nucleotides are TGTGCCAGCAGTGAAGCAGGGTCAGAGGGAGGGACTGAAGCTTTCTTT. Amino acid sequence: CASSEAGSEGGTEAFF.

Sample share makes this clonotype medium-sized. This chain uses TRBV7-9 with TRBJ2-6; D remains unclear. CDR1 is SEHNR, CDR2 FQNEAQ, per germline (reference sequence). This CDR3 contains 19 residues. V shed 2 bases and J shed 2 bases, with 19 bases lying between them. CDR3 region: CASSLMAFLGSAGANVLTF. The CDR3 DNA follows: TGTGCCAGCAGCTTAATGGCGTTTTTGGGGTCAGCTGGGGCCAACGTCCTGACTTTC.

This clonotype is medium-sized by share. This sequence joins TRBV10-2 and TRBJ1-3; D unresolved. Germline V gives CDR1 WSHSY, CDR2 SAAADI. The CDR3 is 15 residues long. The V end was cut by 4 bases, the J end by 0 bases, with 10 bases between. This CDR3 reads CASSVAPFSGNTIYF. DNA for the CDR3: TGCGCCAGCAGTGTGGCCCCTTTCTCTGGAAACACCATATATTTT.

About this clonotype itself: At one boundary the junction diverges from the germline segment, which might be a read error. J is TRBJ1-2 and V is TRBV2, with 7 bases identical to TRBD1. The CDR3 sequence is 18 residues long. Germline loops: CDR1 SNHLY, CDR2 FYNNEI. CDR3 sequence reads: CASRDEPIGTVRRYGYTF. DNA for the CDR3: TGTGCCAGCCGTGACGAGCCTATCGGGACAGTACGGCGCTATGGCTACACCTTC.

V and J are TRBV20-1 and TRBJ1-5; the D gene is possibly TRBD1 (5 bases). The length of the CDR3 is 16 residues. Germline CDR1 and CDR2: DFQATT and SNEGSKA (reference sequence). Trimming left V 0 bases short and J 2 bases short, with 14 bases between. The CDR3, as DNA: TGCAGTGCTAGAGATATGAGGGGAACGGGCAATCAGCCCCAGCATTTT. Protein sequence: CSARDMRGTGNQPQHF.

This rearrangement joins TRBV10-3 to TRBJ1-1; a possible D gene is TRBD1 (6 bases). Between the trimmed V and J ends, which lost 3 bases and 0 bases, there was a span of 11 bases. The germline V gene encodes CDR1 ENHRY and CDR2 SYGVKD. The CDR3 runs 15 residues. The CDR3 nucleotides read TGTGCCATCAGTGACAGTACAGGGTTGAACACTGAAGCTTTCTTT. This gives the protein CAISDSTGLNTEAFF.

By share of the sample, this clonotype is medium-sized (0.01 to 0.1%). The CDR3 DNA reads TGTGCCAGCAGCCTACAGGGAGGGCCCAGGATCTACGAGCAGTACTTC. Translated: CASSLQGGPRIYEQYF. The V and J genes are TRBV3-2 and TRBJ2-7; the table's D call TRBD2 went unverified against the DNA. TRBV3-2 is recorded as a pseudogene. There are 16 residues in the CDR3.

This clonotype is judged medium-sized. This chain uses TRBV27 with TRBJ2-7; TRBD1 agrees at 7 bases. The V segment lost 5 bases and the J segment 3 bases; nucleotides outside the gene matches: 4. Germline V lookup: CDR1 MNHEY, CDR2 SMNVEV (reference sequence). This CDR3 has 13 residues. The CDR3 nucleotides read TGTGCCAGCAGTCAGGGACAGAGCTACGAGCAGTACTTC. It is translated as CASSQGQSYEQYF.

This clonotype was found a few times. V and J are TRBV9 and TRBJ2-7; a possible D gene is TRBD1 (6 bases). Germline CDR1 is SGDLS and CDR2 is YYNGEE. Trimming took off 4 bases at V and 5 bases at J, with 19 bases between the two ends. The CDR3 is 15 amino acids. As DNA, the CDR3 is TGTGCCAGCAGCACGACGGGACACAGGTTCGACGAGCAGTACTTC. It yields the protein CASSTTGHRFDEQYF.

By share, this clonotype counts as medium-sized. The CDR3 region is CASSRLAGNNWEQFF. The CDR3 DNA reads as TGCGCCAGCAGTAGGCTAGCGGGGAACAATTGGGAGCAGTTCTTC. V usage is TRBV10-2 and J usage is TRBJ2-1, with 9 bases aligning to TRBD2. Germline values: CDR1 WSHSY, CDR2 SAAADI. The CDR3 consists of 15 residues. V shed 5 bases and J 10 bases; nucleotides not matched to a gene: 12.

This clonotype has just a few counts. This clone may be a read error of a much larger clone one base away. The chain links TRBV28 to TRBJ1-5, with D maybe TRBD1 (5 bases). CDR3 length equals 15 residues. Germline V gene sequence: CDR1 MDHEN, CDR2 SYDVKM. The CDR3 bases are TGTGCCGGCAGTCTCCCCGAGGGGTCGTGGCAGCCCCAGCATTTT. The encoded protein is CAGSLPEGSWQPQHF.

A few counts support this clonotype. The chain carries TRBV12-3 or TRBV12-4 and TRBJ1-1; D is unclear. The DNA matches TRBJ1-6 better at its end, which makes the J call doubtful. The CDR3 has 11 amino acids. The CDR3 bases are TGTGCCAGCAGTTTTGGGTCACCCCTCCACTTT. It codes for CASSFGSPLHF.

By frequency in the sample, this clonotype is large. The V gene is TRBV4-1, the J gene TRBJ1-1; 9 bases align to TRBD1. The V gene's germline CDR1 is MGHRA and CDR2 YSYEKL. Trimming cost V 2 bases and J 1 base; bases outside gene matches: 8. There are 17 residues in the CDR3. DNA for the CDR3: TGCGCCAGCAGCCAATGGCCCGGGACAGGGAGGAACACTGAAGCTTTCTTT. Translation gives CASSQWPGTGRNTEAFF.

This clonotype showed up just once. The junction departs from the called germline gene at one end, perhaps through a read error. The rearrangement joins TRBV2 to TRBJ1-2, with D possibly being TRBD1 (5 bases). This CDR3 region has 18 residues. The germline CDR1 and CDR2 sequences are SNHLY and FYNNEI. This CDR3 reads CASSEEPIGTVLRYCYTF. CDR3 nucleotides: TGTGCCAGCAGTGAAGAGCCTATAGGGACCGTCCTGCGCTATTGCTACACCTTC.

A few counts support this clonotype. The chain combines TRBV5-1 with TRBJ2-7; TRBD1 agrees at 10 bases. Germline CDR1 SGHRS, CDR2 YFSETQ. The CDR3 consists of 17 residues. J gave up 2 bases and V 0 bases, and 8 bases lay outside the gene matches. CDR3 coding DNA: TGCGCCAGCAGCTTGGCCTCGGGACAGGGGTATCCCTACGAGCAGTACTTC. Protein: CASSLASGQGYPYEQYF.

This clonotype was seen just once. J is TRBJ2-7 and V is TRBV11-2, with D perhaps matching TRBD2 (6 bases). Germline CDR1 and CDR2: SGHAT and FQNNGV. Trimming cost V 1 base and J 5 bases, with 12 bases left between them. There are 14 residues in the CDR3. The CDR3 DNA follows: TGTGCCAGCAGCTTAGGGGTTAGCGGACACGAGCAGTACTTC. It translates to CASSLGVSGHEQYF.